These 18 T cell receptor beta chains originate from one sample sequenced in a study of tumor-infiltrating lymphocytes in primary liver carcinoma (dated by TCRdb to between 2016 and 2019). Reads for this sample came from an Illumina HiSeq 2500. Starting from roughly 500 ng total RNA, TCRbeta-specific cDNA was produced by reverse transcription with a constant-region primer and ProtoScript II reverse transcriptase. Three nested multiplex PCR rounds, following a slightly modified ARM-PCR procedure, were used to build the TCRbeta libraries. Each of the first two PCR rounds ran for around 10 cycles using multiplex TRBV1-TRBV30 forward primers together with a Cbeta reverse primer. The public sequencing data were trimmed at Q25 with fastp and processed into clonotypes with MiXCR by TCRdb, which kept only in-frame beta chains. Each CDR3 protein appears once, grouped with its most common genes and DNA. Present in this sample are approximately 73,000 distinct CDR3 sequences, over 55% of which were seen just once. The top ten constitute around 15% of the sample.

Without any cell sorting, total RNA and DNA were extracted together from 20-30 mg of bulk tissue using the AllPrep DNA/RNA mini kit. What was sequenced was liver tumor tissue from sampling region 4. The cell subset or site label for this specimen denotes: tumor region T4, right-lateral pole. The receptors originated from a woman in her sixties with primary liver carcinoma and hepatitis B virus infection.

This clonotype was picked up many times. V gene TRBV6-6 combines with J gene TRBJ2-6, with D possibly matching TRBD1 (5 bases). Per germline, CDR1 MNHNY and CDR2 SVGAGI (reference sequence). V lost 5 bases and J lost 0, with 11 bases in between. The CDR3 is made up of 16 amino acids. CDR3 sequence: CASSRGGVSGANVLTF. CDR3 bases: TGTGCCAGCAGTAGGGGCGGCGTCTCTGGGGCCAACGTCCTGACTTTC.

V gene TRBV6-5 combines with J gene TRBJ2-2; either TRBD1 or TRBD2 may supply D (5 bases each). V dropped 8 bases and J dropped 14 bases, with 21 bases sitting between them. Germline CDR1 reads MNHEY; CDR2 reads SVGAGI. CDR3 length equals 13 residues. The DNA for the CDR3 is TGTGCCAGCTCAAGGGACGGCACCGGGGTACTGTTTTTT. Amino acid sequence: CASSRDGTGVLFF.

This clonotype has just a few counts. The rearrangement joins TRBV24-1 to TRBJ1-1, with 9 bases identical to TRBD1. V gave up 5 bases and J gave up 8 bases; unmatched junction bases: 11. Germline V gives CDR1 KGHDR, CDR2 SFDVKD. The CDR3 length is 15 residues. CDR3 region: CATSAEDRGTLEAFF. The CDR3 nucleotides read TGTGCCACCAGTGCCGAGGACAGGGGAACCTTGGAAGCTTTCTTT.

This clonotype was picked up one time. A much larger clone differs from this one at a single base, so this may be a read error. This chain connects TRBV5-1 to TRBJ2-1, with D perhaps TRBD2 (7 bases). The CDR3 loop spans 13 amino acids. CDR1 SGHRS and CDR2 YFSETQ come from the germline V gene. This CDR3 is CPSSPSGGREQFF. The DNA of the CDR3 is TGCCCCAGCAGCCCGTCGGGGGGCAGGGAGCAGTTCTTC.

Concerning this clonotype itself: One end of the junction fails to match germline, which may point to a read error. The chain uses TRBV29-1 and TRBJ2-7; D is possibly TRBD2 (5 bases). Germline CDR1 and CDR2: SQVTM and ANQGSEA. The CDR3 consists of 12 residues. The CDR3 sequence is CNVERAGREQYF. The DNA for the CDR3 is TGCAACGTTGAAAGGGCGGGCAGGGAGCAGTACTTC.

On this clonotype: A much larger clone lies one base from this, so it may be a read error. This chain joins TRBV28 and TRBJ2-5; D uncertain. This CDR3 has 12 residues. Germline lookup yields CDR1 MDHEN and CDR2 SYDVKM. CDR3 in amino acids: CASSGVQGTQYF. DNA of the CDR3: TGTGCCAGCAGCGGCGTACAAGGGACCCAGTACTTC.

The sample holds many counts of this clonotype. The chain is built from TRBV12-5 and TRBJ2-2; a weak D match, TRBD1 (5 bases). V lost 6 bases and J 2 bases, leaving 13 bases between the germline ends. The CDR3 loop spans 15 amino acids. Germline V CDR1 and CDR2: LGHNT, FRNRAP. The CDR3 spells CASGQGRINTGELFF. In DNA form, the CDR3 reads TGTGCTAGTGGCCAGGGCAGAATTAACACCGGGGAGCTGTTTTTT.

About this clonotype: A much larger clonotype is one base distant, so this may be a read error. As DNA, the CDR3 is TGTGCCAGCTCAGCCACAAGCCCCGGGACAGTCTACGAGCAGTACTTC. It specifies CASSATSPGTVYEQYF. The J gene is TRBJ2-7, the V gene TRBV18; TRBD1 agrees at 7 bases. Trimming at V came to 5 bases and at J to 3 bases, leaving 13 bases not matched to a gene. CDR3 size: 16 residues. The germline gives CDR1 KGHSH, CDR2 LQKENI.

V and J are TRBV6-1 and TRBJ2-1; the match to TRBD1 covers 8 bases. The CDR3 extends over 14 amino acids. CDR1 MNHNS and CDR2 SASEGT come from the germline V gene. The ends lost 7 bases at V and 12 bases at J; junction bases unmatched: 14. The CDR3 bases are TGTGCCAGCAATTTGGACAGGGTCTTGGCCCGGCAGTTCTTC. Translation gives CASNLDRVLARQFF.

Turning to this clonotype: One end of the junction fails to match germline, which may point to a read error. J is TRBJ2-7 and V is TRBV11-2; 8 nucleotides match TRBD2. Germline CDR1 reads SGHAT; CDR2 reads FQNNGV. The CDR3 runs 16 residues. CDR3 sequence reads: CASTIPGREARGEQYF. The CDR3 DNA reads as TGTGCTAGCACGATTCCTGGGCGGGAGGCAAGGGGGGAACAGTACTTC.

A remark on this clonotype: Since the CDR3 does not end with the conserved phenylalanine or tryptophan, this likely comes from a read error. Because the CDR3's place on the DNA is in doubt, the DNA is left out and the CDR3 is given as listed by TCRdb. The chain recombines TRBV5-4 with TRBJ2-5; the table gives TRBD2 as D, unverified against the DNA. Germline V gene data show CDR1 as SGHNT and CDR2 as YYREEE (reference sequence). Including both end residues, the CDR3 is 17 amino acids long. This CDR3 is CASSMTRTSGSIETLYS.

This clonotype occurred a few times. It is likely a read error, because the conserved phenylalanine at the end of the CDR3 is missing. The V gene is TRBV20-1, the J gene TRBJ2-1; 8 bases match TRBD2. Unmatched junction bases numbered 10, after V lost 3 bases and J lost 6 bases. The germline V gene encodes CDR1 DFQATT and CDR2 SNEGSKA (reference sequence). There are 15 residues in the CDR3. DNA for the CDR3: TGCAGTGCTAGGGCACTGAGCGGGAGTTTCAATGAGCAGTTCCTC. Protein product: CSARALSGSFNEQFL.

In the case of this clonotype: A read error may account for a junction end that differs from germline. CDR3: CASRTGTGIVAKNIHYF. The CDR3 DNA is TGTGCCAGCAGGACCGGGACAGGGATTGTAGCCAAAAACATTCATTACTTC. The gene calls are TRBV28 and TRBJ2-4; 9 nucleotides align to TRBD1. Germline V gene sequence: CDR1 MDHEN, CDR2 SYDVKM. The length of the CDR3 is 17 residues.

J is TRBJ2-1 and V is TRBV5-4; D may correspond to TRBD1 or TRBD2 (5 bases each). The CDR3 covers 16 residues. Germline V gene sequence: CDR1 SGHNT, CDR2 YYREEE (reference sequence). The CDR3 nucleotides are TGTGTTAGCACCCGTGGGGGACCTCTTCCAAACAATGAGCAGTTCTTC. Translation gives CVSTRGGPLPNNEQFF.

A note on this clonotype: This is likely a read error, given that the CDR3 carries no conserved phenylalanine or tryptophan at its end. The chain recombines TRBV12-3 or TRBV12-4 with TRBJ1-5; 7 bases fit TRBD1. This CDR3 region has 14 residues. CDR3 sequence: CASKLDRADQPQHL. The CDR3 nucleotides read TGCGCCAGCAAACTTGACAGGGCGGATCAGCCCCAGCATCTT.

In the case of this clonotype: A junction end diverges from the germline sequence, so it may reflect a read error. The rearrangement links TRBV6-1 to TRBJ1-2, with a tentative D call TRBD1 (5 bases). Germline CDR1 reads MNHNS; CDR2 reads SASEGT. CDR3 length equals 15 residues. The CDR3 loop is CASSEISQDPYGYTF. For the CDR3, the DNA is TGTGCCAGCAGTGAAATTTCACAGGATCCTTATGGTTACACCTTC.

V gene TRBV4-1 combines with J gene TRBJ2-2, with D perhaps TRBD1 (6 bases). The germline V gene has CDR1 MGHRA and CDR2 YSYEKL. The CDR3 runs 17 residues. V lost 1 base to trimming and J lost 0 bases, with 12 bases between them. The CDR3 protein is CASSQGGRWSNTGELFF. CDR3 coding DNA: TGCGCCAGCAGCCAAGGGGGGCGGTGGTCGAACACCGGGGAGCTGTTTTTT.

Notes on this clonotype: One end of the junction is discordant with germline, which a read error may explain. The J gene is TRBJ1-5, the V gene TRBV6-2 or TRBV6-3; D unclear. Per the germline V gene, CDR1 is MNHEY and CDR2 is SVGEGT. CDR3 length equals 15 residues. The CDR3 sequence is CASIRPPGSNQPQHF. DNA for the CDR3: TGCGCCAGCATCAGGCCGCCTGGGAGCAATCAGCCCCAGCATTTT.